This T cell receptor (beta chain) was found in a study of metastatic and nonmetastatic thyroid tumors. Across the study: Repertoire comparison spanned blood and tumor or nodule tissue of malignant and benign thyroid patients. Findings and limits, study-wide: The study reportedly found significantly higher TCR beta diversity in malignant thyroid tumors than benign nodules, in blood and tumor.

From germline, CDR1 is SGHRS and CDR2 YFSETQ. The V and J ends lost 5 bases and 5 bases, in that order; junction bases with no gene match: 10. CDR3 length: 15 amino acids. Authors' data handling: Variation in CDR3 across clinicopathological groups served as the basis for constructing a distant-metastasis classifier in papillary thyroid cancer. TCRdb called clones again from the PCR reads with MiXCR. The V and J calls reflect TCRdb's pipeline rather than the authors' work. The profile covers 35,000 to 50,000 clones, with roughly 13% appearing a single time and roughly 9.5% taken by the ten largest. Concerning this clone itself: Antigen specificity is unknown. A much larger clone lies one base from this, so it may be a read error. Different DNA sequences within this sample yield the same CDR3.

Patients underwent thyroid surgery, and none had received any treatment before it. Sequenced input: blood. This clonotype originated in a female donor with papillary thyroid cancer or a benign thyroid nodule (not recorded which). Some clones in this sample may be carry-over from other donors' samples. The chain employs TRBV5-1 and TRBJ1-1; 9 positions match TRBD1. CDR3 loop: CASSYKGQGSTEAFF. In DNA, the CDR3 is TGCGCCAGCAGTTACAAGGGACAGGGATCGACTGAAGCTTTCTTT.